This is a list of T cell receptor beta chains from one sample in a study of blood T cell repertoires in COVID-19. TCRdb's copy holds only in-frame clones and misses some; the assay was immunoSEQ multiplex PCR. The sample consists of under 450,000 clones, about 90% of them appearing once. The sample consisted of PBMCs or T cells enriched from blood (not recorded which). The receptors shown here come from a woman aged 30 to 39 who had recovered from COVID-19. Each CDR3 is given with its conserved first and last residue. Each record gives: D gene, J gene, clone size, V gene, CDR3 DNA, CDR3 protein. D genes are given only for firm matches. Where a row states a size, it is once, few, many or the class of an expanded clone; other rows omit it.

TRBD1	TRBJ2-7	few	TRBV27	TGTGCCAGCAGCCCCCCCGAGTGGACAGGCTCCTACGAGCAGTACTTC	CASSPPEWTGSYEQYF
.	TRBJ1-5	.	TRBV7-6	TGTGCCAGCAGCCTGGCAAGAAATCAGCCCCAGCATTTT	CASSLARNQPQHF
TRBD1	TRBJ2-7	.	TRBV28	TGTGCCAGCAGTTCCGGGACAGGGATCTACGAGCAGTACTTC	CASSSGTGIYEQYF
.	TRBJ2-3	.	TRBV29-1	TGCAGCGTTGCCCAGGGCACAGATACGCAGTATTTT	CSVAQGTDTQYF
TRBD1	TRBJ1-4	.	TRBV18	TGTGCCAGCTCACTCTCGGGACAGTCGGAAAAACTGTTTTTT	CASSLSGQSEKLFF
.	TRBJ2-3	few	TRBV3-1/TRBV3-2	TGTGCCAGCAGCCAATTCCTAGCGTCCGGCACAGATACGCAGTATTTT	CASSQFLASGTDTQYF
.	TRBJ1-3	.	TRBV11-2	TGTGCCAGCAGCTCCCGGGGAATCTCTGGAAACACCATATATTTT	CASSSRGISGNTIYF
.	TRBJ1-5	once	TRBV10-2	TGCGCCAGCAGTGAGTCAGGGGGACAGCCCCAGCATTTT	CASSESGGQPQHF
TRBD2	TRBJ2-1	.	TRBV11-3	TGTGCCAGCAGCGCTGTGACTAGCGGGGGGTACAATGAGCAGTTCTTC	CASSAVTSGGYNEQFF
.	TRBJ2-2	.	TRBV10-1	TGCGCCAGCAGTGAAGAAGGCGGAGGGCCCACGGCCGGGGAGCTGTTTTTT	CASSEEGGGPTAGELFF
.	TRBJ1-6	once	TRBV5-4	TGTGCCAGCAGTCGAGGGGGGGCCGGTTCACCCCTCCACTTT	CASSRGGAGSPLHF
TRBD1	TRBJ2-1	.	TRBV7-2	TGTGCCAGCAGCTTGGACAGGGGGTCGAATGAGCAGTTCTTC	CASSLDRGSNEQFF
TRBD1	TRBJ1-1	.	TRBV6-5	TGTGCCAGCAGTACCAGGGGGCTGGACACTGAAGCTTTCTTT	CASSTRGLDTEAFF
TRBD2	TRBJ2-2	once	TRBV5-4	TGTGCCAGCAGCCGTACTAGCGGGGGTACCGGGGAGCTGTTTTTT	CASSRTSGGTGELFF
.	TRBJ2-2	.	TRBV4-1	TGCGCCAGCAGCCCAGGTGCCCAGGGTCGGTTAACCGGGGAGCTGTTTTTT	CASSPGAQGRLTGELFF
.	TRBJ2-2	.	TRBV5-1	TGCGCCAGCAGCTTGTCACAGACACGTAGGACCGGGGAGCTGTTTTTT	CASSLSQTRRTGELFF
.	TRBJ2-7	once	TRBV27	TGTGCCAGCAGTCCAACTGGGCAGGGGGGACCCTACGAGCAGTACTTC	CASSPTGQGGPYEQYF
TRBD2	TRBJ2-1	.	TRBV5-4	TGTGCCAGCAGCTCACTAGCGGGAAAGTACAATGAGCAGTTCTTC	CASSSLAGKYNEQFF
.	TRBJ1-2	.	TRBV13	TGTGCCAGCAGCCTCGCACAGGAAATCTATGGCTACACCTTC	CASSLAQEIYGYTF
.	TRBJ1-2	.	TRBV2	TGTGCCAGCAGCCCGGGGGGACCGCTATATGGCTACACCTTC	CASSPGGPLYGYTF
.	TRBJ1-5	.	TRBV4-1	TGCGCCAGCAGCCAAGGGGGGGCGGGGGCGCAAACGTCCCAGCATTTT	CASSQGGAGAQTSQHF
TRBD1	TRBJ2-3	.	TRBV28	TGTGCCAGCACCCTGACAGGGCTTGGCACAGATACGCAGTATTTT	CASTLTGLGTDTQYF
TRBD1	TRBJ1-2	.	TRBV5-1	TGCGCCAGCAGCAGCGTGGTTACAGGGGAAGGCTACACCTTC	CASSSVVTGEGYTF
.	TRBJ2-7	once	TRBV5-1	TGCGCCAGCAGCTTGGAGCTGGACAGCACTTCCTACGAGCAGTACTTC	CASSLELDSTSYEQYF
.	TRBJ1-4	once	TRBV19	TGTGCCAGTAGTATAGATCTTGACAGTTCAGGGCTGTTTTTT	CASSIDLDSSGLFF
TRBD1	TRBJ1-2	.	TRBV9	TGTGCCAGCAGCGTAGAATACAGGGGTGGACATGGCTACACCTTC	CASSVEYRGGHGYTF
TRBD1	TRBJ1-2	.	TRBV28	TGTGCCAGCAGCTCAGGACAGGGGGTAGAAGGCTACACCTTC	CASSSGQGVEGYTF
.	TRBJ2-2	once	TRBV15	TGTGCCACCAGCAGGTGGGACAAGAACACCGGGGAGCTGTTTTTT	CATSRWDKNTGELFF
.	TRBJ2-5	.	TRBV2	TGTGCCAGCTTACCTAATTGGGCTCCCCAGACATCCCAGTACTTC	CASLPNWAPQTSQYF
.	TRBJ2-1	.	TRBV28	TGTGCCAGCAGAGGGGGGGTCAATGAGCAGTTCTTC	CASRGGVNEQFF
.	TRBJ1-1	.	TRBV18	TGTGCCAGCTCACCAGGGCAGGGGATCCACACTGAAGCTTTCTTT	CASSPGQGIHTEAFF
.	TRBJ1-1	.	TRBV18	TGTGCCAGCTCATCTTTCACTGAAGCTTTCTTT	CASSSFTEAFF
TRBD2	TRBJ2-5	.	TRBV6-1	TGTGCCAGCAGTCCCACGGCGGGGGGGTGGGAGACCCAGTACTTC	CASSPTAGGWETQYF
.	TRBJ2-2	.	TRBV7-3	TGTGCCAGCAGCTTAACTGAAAGCCTTGACACCGGGGAGCTGTTTTTT	CASSLTESLDTGELFF
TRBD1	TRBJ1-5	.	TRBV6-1	TGTGCCAGCAGTGAGCGGCAGGGGGTGAATCAGCCCCAGCATTTT	CASSERQGVNQPQHF
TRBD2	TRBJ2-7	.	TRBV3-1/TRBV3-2	TGTGCCAGCAGCCCGGGACTAGGAACCTACGAGCAGTACTTC	CASSPGLGTYEQYF
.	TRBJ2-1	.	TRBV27	TGTGCCAGCAGTTTAGAACAGGGCTCCTACAATGAGCAGTTCTTC	CASSLEQGSYNEQFF
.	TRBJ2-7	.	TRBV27	TGTGCCAGCAGTTTAGCAGGATCCTACGAGCAGTACTTC	CASSLAGSYEQYF
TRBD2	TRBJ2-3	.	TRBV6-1	TGTGCCAGCAGTGAAGTCAGCGGGACCACAGATACGCAGTATTTT	CASSEVSGTTDTQYF
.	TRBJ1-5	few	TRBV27	TGTGCCAGCAGTTTCCCTAATCAGCCCCAGCATTTT	CASSFPNQPQHF
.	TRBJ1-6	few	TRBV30	TGTGCCTGGAGGGGGGCGCCCGCGGCGAATTCACCCCTCCACTTT	CAWRGAPAANSPLHF
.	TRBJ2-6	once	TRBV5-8	TGTGCCAGCAGCTTGGGTCAGGCTGGGGCCAACGTCCTGACTTTC	CASSLGQAGANVLTF
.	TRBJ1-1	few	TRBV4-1	TGCGCCAGCAGCCAAGGGGCACCAGAAGCTTTCTTT	CASSQGAPEAFF
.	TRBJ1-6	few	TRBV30	TGTGCCTGGAGTTATACAGGGAGCTCCTATAATTCACCCCTCCACTTT	CAWSYTGSSYNSPLHF
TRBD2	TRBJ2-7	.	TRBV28	TGTGCCAGCAGCCGCACGAGCGGGGGACTCTACGAGCAGTACTTC	CASSRTSGGLYEQYF